These 26 T cell receptor beta chains were all obtained from the same sample, sequenced in a study of cytomegalovirus exposure and HLA in healthy donors. Vbeta (60) and Jbeta (13) primers were used in the PCR. Profiled with immunoSEQ multiplex PCR; TCRdb holds only in-frame clones, not every one. The table includes approximately 70,000 clones, about 73% detected once. Sample: PBMCs. The receptors here all came from a woman between 45 and 60 years old in good health and CMV-seropositive.

This chain uses TRBV6-6 with TRBJ2-2, with D possibly matching TRBD2 (5 bases). CDR3 length: 15 residues. Per the germline V gene, CDR1 is MNHNY and CDR2 is SVGAGI (reference sequence). V dropped 3 bases and J dropped 1 base, with 9 bases sitting between them. CDR3 nucleotide sequence: TGTGCCAGCAGTTATCGAGGGCTGAACACCGGGGAGCTGTTTTTT. It codes for CASSYRGLNTGELFF.

The chain uses TRBV7-2 and TRBJ2-5, with 8 bases matching TRBD2. The CDR3 loop spans 18 amino acids. Germline CDR1 is SGHTA and CDR2 is FQGNSA. The ends lost 1 base at V and 4 bases at J; junction bases unmatched: 14. This CDR3 is CASSLVGVGEGLGETQYF. CDR3 sequence (DNA): TGTGCCAGCAGCTTAGTAGGCGTCGGGGAGGGACTAGGAGAGACCCAGTACTTC.

The V gene is TRBV5-1, the J gene TRBJ2-5; D might be TRBD2 (5 bases). This CDR3 contains 15 residues. V was cut by 0 bases and J by 2 bases, with 11 bases left in between. The germline V gene encodes CDR1 SGHRS and CDR2 YFSETQ. The DNA for the CDR3 is TGCGCCAGCAGCTTGGGTAGCGCACCGCAAGAGACCCAGTACTTC. Protein sequence: CASSLGSAPQETQYF.

The J gene is TRBJ2-5, the V gene TRBV12-5, with TRBD1 identical over 7 bases. V was pared by 1 base and J by 5 bases, with 4 bases of the junction left unmatched. Germline loops: CDR1 LGHNT, CDR2 FRNRAP. CDR3 length: 14 amino acids. The CDR3 DNA reads TGTGCTAGTGGTTTGGAAGTACAGGGGGAGACCCAGTACTTC. It translates to CASGLEVQGETQYF.

The V call is TRBV9, the J call TRBJ1-6; a weak D match, TRBD1 (6 bases). Germline CDR1 and CDR2: SGDLS and YYNGEE. V was pared by 0 bases and J by 7 bases, with 17 bases between. This CDR3 is 17 amino acids long. CDR3 nucleotide sequence: TGTGCCAGCAGCGTAGAGAGCGGGGGGCAACGAAATTCACCCCTCCACTTT. Translated, it gives CASSVESGGQRNSPLHF.

This clone showed up just a few times. The J gene is TRBJ2-1, the V gene TRBV28; 12 bases agree with TRBD2. The germline V gene encodes CDR1 MDHEN and CDR2 SYDVKM. This CDR3 comprises 15 residues. V shed 5 bases and J 9 bases; nucleotides not matched to a gene: 8. CDR3 nucleotide sequence: TGTGCCAGCAGTACTAGCGGGAGGCCCAGGGGTGAGCAGTTCTTC. It yields the protein CASSTSGRPRGEQFF.

The CDR3 DNA follows: TGTGCCAGTTCGGGACTTCTAATAGGGGAGCTGTTTTTT. Protein product: CASSGLLIGELFF. The chain joins TRBV28 to TRBJ2-2, with D possibly matching TRBD2 (6 bases). V was clipped by 9 bases and J by 8 bases, with 16 bases between them. Germline assignment: CDR1 MDHEN and CDR2 SYDVKM. This CDR3 comprises 13 residues.

This chain connects TRBV6-5 to TRBJ2-7; a weak D match, TRBD1 (6 bases). Looked up from germline, CDR1 is MNHEY and CDR2 is SVGAGI. The length of the CDR3 is 15 residues. V was pared by 2 bases and J by 4 bases, with 15 bases between. The CDR3 loop is CASSYGATGAYEQYF. CDR3 sequence (DNA): TGTGCCAGCAGTTACGGCGCGACAGGAGCATACGAGCAGTACTTC.

This clone showed up just a few times. This chain connects TRBV10-1 to TRBJ2-1, with 8 bases matching TRBD2. Germline trimming cut 3 bases from V and 1 base from J; bases unmatched to any gene: 2. The CDR3 totals 15 residues. CDR1 is WNHNN, CDR2 SYGVQD, per germline (reference sequence). The CDR3 coding sequence is TGCGCCAGCAGTGACACTAGCGGATCCTACAATGAGCAGTTCTTC. Protein sequence: CASSDTSGSYNEQFF.

CDR3 sequence reads: CASLTSYNEQFF. The DNA for the CDR3 is TGTGCCAGTTTGACTAGCTACAATGAGCAGTTCTTC. The V call is TRBV7-9, the J call TRBJ2-1; tentative D call: TRBD2 (6 bases). CDR1 is SEHNR, CDR2 FQNEAQ, per germline (reference sequence). This CDR3 has 12 residues. Trimming left V 9 bases short and J 3 bases short, with 9 bases between.

V usage is TRBV19 and J usage is TRBJ2-3; TRBD1 aligns across 9 bases. Germline CDR1 and CDR2: LNHDA and SQIVND (reference sequence). V shed 7 bases, J shed 6 bases, and the junction held 14 bases outside the gene matches. This CDR3 spans 16 amino acids. The CDR3 region is CASTTFTGGRRDTQYF. For the CDR3, the DNA is TGTGCCAGTACCACATTTACAGGGGGCAGGAGGGATACGCAGTATTTT.

This chain connects TRBV5-1 to TRBJ2-2; D is undetermined. This CDR3 has 15 residues. The V gene's germline CDR1 is SGHRS and CDR2 YFSETQ. Trimming removed 4 bases at V and 5 bases at J, with 15 bases between. As DNA, the CDR3 is TGCGCCAGCAGCCCGGATGGGCCTTTGACCGGGGAGCTGTTTTTT. Translating gives CASSPDGPLTGELFF.

The chain carries TRBV5-6 and TRBJ1-2, with 7 bases identical to TRBD1. V dropped 4 bases and J dropped 4; count of bases not matched to a gene: 7. The germline gives CDR1 SGHDT, CDR2 YYEEEE. The CDR3 loop spans 14 amino acids. In nucleotides, the CDR3 is TGTGCCAGCAGCAAGGGACAGCCTTCCTATGGCTACACCTTC. Its translation is CASSKGQPSYGYTF. Filled out from reference TRBV5-6 and TRBJ1-2, the complete variable domain reads DAGVTQSPTHLIKTRGQQVTLRCSPKSGHDTVSWYQQALGQGPQFIFQYYEEEERQRGNFPDRFSGHQFPNYSSELNVNALLLGDSALYLCASSKGQPSYGYTFGSGTRLTVV.

V gene TRBV9 combines with J gene TRBJ2-5, with 12 bases aligning to TRBD2. CDR1 is SGDLS and CDR2 is YYNGEE in the germline V gene. The CDR3 contains 15 residues. With V trimmed by 3 bases and J by 1 base, 1 base remained unmatched. CDR3 sequence reads: CASSGGLAGQETQYF. CDR3 sequence (DNA): TGTGCCAGCAGCGGGGGACTAGCGGGCCAAGAGACCCAGTACTTC.

V and J are TRBV28 and TRBJ2-7; a weak D match, TRBD2 (5 bases). The V gene's germline CDR1 is MDHEN and CDR2 SYDVKM. Trimming took 7 bases from V and 7 from J, leaving 20 bases between them. The CDR3 sequence is 14 residues long. CDR3: CASKVFRRLDEQYF. The CDR3 region has the DNA TGTGCCAGCAAGGTATTCCGGAGGCTCGATGAGCAGTACTTC.

The gene calls are TRBV7-2 and TRBJ2-1; 10 bases map to TRBD2. Germline assignment: CDR1 SGHTA and CDR2 FQGNSA. This CDR3 contains 14 residues. Losses at the gene ends were 3 bases for V and 4 bases for J; bases not matched to a gene: 0. The CDR3 loop reads CASSFSGGYNEQFF. The CDR3 region has the DNA TGTGCCAGCAGCTTTAGCGGGGGGTACAATGAGCAGTTCTTC.

The chain links TRBV27 to TRBJ1-6; 8 nucleotides match TRBD1. This CDR3 region has 15 residues. After removal of 5 bases from V and 7 bases from J, the junction contained 7 bases not matched to a gene. The germline gives CDR1 MNHEY, CDR2 SMNVEV (reference sequence). The CDR3 coding sequence is TGTGCCAGCAGTATAGGACAGGGCAGGAATTCACCCCTCCACTTT. This codes for CASSIGQGRNSPLHF.

This clone was detected only once. V and J are TRBV28 and TRBJ1-1, with TRBD1 identical over 8 bases. CDR1 and CDR2 from the germline V gene are MDHEN and SYDVKM. J lost 9 bases, V lost 2 bases, and 8 bases had no gene match. The CDR3 contains 14 residues. This CDR3 is CASSLIITGGKAFF. The CDR3 DNA sequence: TGTGCCAGCAGTTTAATAATCACAGGGGGAAAAGCTTTCTTT.

This clone is a singleton in its sample. This rearrangement joins TRBV10-3 to TRBJ1-1, with D possibly TRBD1 on 6 matching bases. CDR3 length: 15 residues. The germline gives CDR1 ENHRY, CDR2 SYGVKD. V gave up 10 bases and J gave up 1 base, with 19 bases separating them. In DNA, the CDR3 is TGTGCCACCCGAGAACAGGGTAGGGGGAACACTGAAGCTTTCTTT. This translates into CATREQGRGNTEAFF.

The table lists this clone with a few counts. The genes are TRBV5-6 and TRBJ1-2, with TRBD1 matching over 7 bases. The germline CDR1 and CDR2 sequences are SGHDT and YYEEEE. Unmatched junction bases numbered 9, after V lost 3 bases and J lost 4 bases. This CDR3 has 15 residues. This chain's CDR3 is CASSSPSGQFYGYTF. CDR3 nucleotides: TGTGCCAGCAGCTCCCCTTCGGGACAGTTCTATGGCTACACCTTC.

This clone was detected only a few times. The J gene is TRBJ2-5, the V gene TRBV19; 8 nucleotides align to TRBD1. This CDR3 contains 14 residues. V trimming: 3 bases; J trimming: 6 bases; junction bases outside the gene matches: 6. Per germline, CDR1 LNHDA and CDR2 SQIVND (reference sequence). CDR3 DNA sequence: TGTGCCAGTAGTATCAATAACAGGGGGAAGACCCAGTACTTC. It codes for CASSINNRGKTQYF.

V and J are TRBV14 and TRBJ2-1, with 8 nucleotides matching TRBD2. V trimming: 3 bases; J trimming: 6 bases; junction bases outside the gene matches: 19. CDR1 is SGHDN, CDR2 FVKESK, per germline. CDR3 length equals 19 residues. The CDR3 DNA is TGTGCCAGCAGCCAGCTTGGGGGCAGCGGGAGAGGGGACGTCAATGAGCAGTTCTTC. Protein: CASSQLGGSGRGDVNEQFF.

The rearrangement joins TRBV29-1 to TRBJ2-7, with TRBD2 matching 7 bases. V lost 6 bases, J lost 5 bases, and 16 bases stayed unmatched. CDR1 is SQVTM and CDR2 is ANQGSEA in the germline V gene. The CDR3 covers 15 residues. For the CDR3, the DNA is TGCAGCGTCCCCTTGGACGGCGGGAGTTTGGACGAGCAGTACTTC. This gives the protein CSVPLDGGSLDEQYF.

The chain recombines TRBV9 with TRBJ1-1; TRBD1 is a possible D gene (5 bases). This CDR3 has 20 residues. The germline V gene encodes CDR1 SGDLS and CDR2 YYNGEE. Trimming took off 0 bases at V and 1 base at J, with 25 bases between the two ends. CDR3 nucleotide sequence: TGTGCCAGCAGCGTAGCTGGTTCCTTGTGGGGGGACGGTCCGAACACTGAAGCTTTCTTT. This sequence encodes CASSVAGSLWGDGPNTEAFF.

This sequence joins TRBV29-1 and TRBJ1-2, with TRBD1 as a possible D gene (5 bases). Trimming left V 1 base short and J 7 bases short, with 16 bases between. Germline V CDR1 and CDR2: SQVTM, ANQGSEA. The CDR3 is 14 residues long. CDR3 residues: CSVEVEVRVGGYTF. CDR3 sequence (DNA): TGCAGCGTTGAAGTCGAGGTCAGGGTCGGTGGCTACACCTTC.

V gene TRBV5-4 combines with J gene TRBJ2-1, with 7 bases fitting TRBD1. Per the germline V gene, CDR1 is SGHNT and CDR2 is YYREEE (reference sequence). The trim removed 0 bases at V and 4 bases at J, leaving 4 bases unmatched. The CDR3 extends over 15 amino acids. CDR3 amino acids: CASSLDRGTYNEQFF. CDR3 nucleotide sequence: TGTGCCAGCAGCTTGGACAGGGGAACTTACAATGAGCAGTTCTTC.